These 9 T cell receptor beta chains originate from one sample sequenced in a study of blood T cells in healthy people across ages. Sample-barcoded 5' priming and a J-beta primer mix drove a second PCR of about 7 to 11 cycles. MiXCR, applied by TCRdb to the 5' RACE reads, yields one record per CDR3 protein. The sample has about 770,000 distinct CDR3 sequences, approximately 44% seen once. Sequencing was carried out using blood. The receptor set was obtained from a man aged 60-69 years in good health.

Turning to this clonotype: An end of the junction does not agree with germline; a read error may underlie this. The J gene is TRBJ2-3, the V gene TRBV4-3, with 12 bases identical to TRBD2. The V gene's germline CDR1 is LGHNA and CDR2 YSLEER. The CDR3 runs 16 residues. CDR3 in amino acids: CASGQATSGGSDTQYF. CDR3 in DNA: TGCGCCAGCGGCCAGGCGACTAGCGGGGGATCAGATACGCAGTATTTT.

This clonotype has ten or more counts. The chain has TRBV29-1 and TRBJ2-5, with TRBD2 matching over 11 bases. Unmatched junction bases numbered 8, after V lost 6 bases and J lost 2 bases. The length of the CDR3 is 15 residues. Germline V CDR1 and CDR2: SQVTM, ANQGSEA. CDR3 DNA: TGCAGCGTGGCCGTACTAGCGGGGGAGCAAGAGACCCAGTACTTC. Encoded protein: CSVAVLAGEQETQYF.

Concerning this clonotype: An end of the junction differs from the germline gene, which may be a read error. This chain connects TRBV27 to TRBJ2-5; possibly TRBD1 for D (6 bases). Germline V gene sequence: CDR1 MNHEY, CDR2 SMNVEV (reference sequence). This CDR3 has 12 amino acids. The CDR3 is CVSSSATGRMYF. CDR3 sequence (DNA): TGTGTCAGCAGTTCGGCGACAGGAAGAATGTACTTC.

Only a few counts were recorded for this clonotype. This sequence joins TRBV5-1 and TRBJ2-7; D ambiguous. This CDR3 contains 13 residues. CDR1 is SGHRS and CDR2 is YFSETQ in the germline V gene. The V end was cut by 1 base, the J end by 2 bases, with 7 bases between. The CDR3 loop reads CASSLHSTYEQYF. The DNA of the CDR3 is TGCGCCAGCAGCTTGCACAGTACCTACGAGCAGTACTTC. The entire variable domain, with the rest obtained from reference TRBV5-1 and TRBJ2-7, is as follows: KAGVTQTPRYLIKTRGQQVTLSCSPISGHRSVSWYQQTPGQGLQFLFEYFSETQRNKGNFPGRFSGRQFSNSRSEMNVSTLELGDSALYLCASSLHSTYEQYFGPGTRLTVT.

This clonotype has just a few counts. V is TRBV6-5 and J is TRBJ2-7; 7 bases map to TRBD1. The length of the CDR3 is 13 residues. Germline CDR1 MNHEY, CDR2 SVGAGI. Trimming at V came to 5 bases and at J to 4 bases, leaving 5 bases not matched to a gene. Here the CDR3 reads CASSKTGWYEQYF. In nucleotides, the CDR3 is TGTGCCAGCAGTAAGACAGGGTGGTACGAGCAGTACTTC.

The J gene is TRBJ2-4, the V gene TRBV6-2 or TRBV6-3; the match to TRBD2 covers 10 bases. The J call may be mistaken, given a closer DNA end match to TRBJ2-7. The CDR3 has 15 amino acids. Germline V lookup: CDR1 MNHEY, CDR2 SVGEGT. CDR3 protein: CASSQLAGTSYEQYF. The CDR3 nucleotides are TGTGCCAGCAGCCAACTAGCGGGGACGTCATACGAGCAGTACTTC.

This clonotype appeared a few times. One junction end does not reproduce the germline sequence, and a read error may be involved. This sequence joins TRBV7-7 and TRBJ2-5; 7 nucleotides align to TRBD1. This CDR3 comprises 14 residues. Germline assignment: CDR1 SSHAT and CDR2 FNYEAQ (reference sequence). The chain's CDR3 is CASSRGQPVETQYF. CDR3 coding DNA: TGTGCTAGCAGCCGGGGACAGCCCGTAGAGACCCAGTACTTC.

The chain employs TRBV2 and TRBJ2-5; 8 bases line up with TRBD1. The J segment lost 5 bases and the V segment lost 3 bases, leaving 8 bases of the junction unmatched. The CDR3 is made up of 15 amino acids. From germline, CDR1 is SNHLY and CDR2 FYNNEI. This CDR3 reads CASSDGQGMGETQYF. The CDR3 bases are TGTGCCAGCAGTGATGGACAGGGTATGGGGGAGACCCAGTACTTC.

This clonotype has a handful of counts. The gene calls are TRBV24-1 and TRBJ2-3; 13 bases match TRBD2. The V gene end was trimmed by 3 bases and the J gene end by 2 bases; junction bases not matched to a gene: 4. The CDR3 contains 17 residues. Per the germline V gene, CDR1 is KGHDR and CDR2 is SFDVKD. Written as DNA, the CDR3 is TGTGCCACCAGTGATCGTGGACTAGCGGGGGTCACAGATACGCAGTATTTT. Translated: CATSDRGLAGVTDTQYF.